Listed below are T cell receptor beta chains from one sample, sequenced in a study of metastatic and nonmetastatic thyroid tumors. TCRdb re-called the PCR reads via MiXCR. The data hold around 40,000 clones, with roughly 17% observed a single time. Sequencing was performed on blood. The receptor set was obtained from a male donor with papillary thyroid cancer or a benign thyroid nodule (not recorded which). Some clones in this sample may be carry-over from other donors' samples. The CDR3 runs from the conserved cysteine through the conserved F or W. D genes are given only for firm matches. Size tells how often a clone was seen (once, few, many) or the class of an expanded clone, and some rows leave it out.

clone_size d_call j_call v_call cdr3_nt cdr3_aa
many NA TRBJ2-1 TRBV4-2 TGTGCCAGCAGCCAAGATCTAGGGGAGCCTTTTTATGAGCAGTTCTTC CASSQDLGEPFYEQFF
NA TRBD2 TRBJ2-2 TRBV7-9 TGTGCCGTTGGGACCGGGACTATAAACACCGGGGAGCTGTTTTTT CAVGTGTINTGELFF
many NA TRBJ1-2 TRBV6-1 TGTGCCAGCAGTTATACCCCCTTAACAGGAGACTATGGCTACACCTTC CASSYTPLTGDYGYTF
NA NA TRBJ1-2 TRBV15 TGTGCCACCAGCTCGTACGGGGGGAGCTATGGCTACACCTTC CATSSYGGSYGYTF
many NA TRBJ1-5 TRBV4-2 TGTGCCAGCAGCCAAGAAGGGGAGCAGCCCCAGCATTTT CASSQEGEQPQHF
medium-sized TRBD1 TRBJ1-2 TRBV6-1 TGTGCCAGCAGTTCCGGACAGGGGTATGGCTACACCTTC CASSSGQGYGYTF
NA NA TRBJ2-7 TRBV27 TGTGCCAGCAGCCTTAAACCCGCGACAGTCAACGAGCAGTACTTC CASSLKPATVNEQYF
many TRBD2 TRBJ2-1 TRBV12-3/TRBV12-4 TGTGCCGAAGGGACTAGCGGAATCTACAATGAGCAGTTCTTC CAEGTSGIYNEQFF
NA TRBD2 TRBJ2-5 TRBV7-2 TGTGCCAACAGCTTAGTAGGACTAGTTCTAGAGACCCAGTACTTC CANSLVGLVLETQYF
NA NA TRBJ2-1 TRBV9 TGTGCCAGCAGCGTAGAGTCAGGAGATCAGTTCTTC CASSVESGDQFF
many NA TRBJ2-3 TRBV6-1 TGTGCCAGCAGTGAATCGCGCGGGTCCACAGATACGCAGTATTTT CASSESRGSTDTQYF
many NA TRBJ1-1 TRBV7-8 TGTGCCAGCAGCTTAGTGGTGAACACTGAAGCTTTCTTT CASSLVVNTEAFF
many TRBD2 TRBJ2-7 TRBV18 TGTGCCAGCTCACCATCTAGCGGTGACGAGCAGTACTTC CASSPSSGDEQYF
few NA TRBJ2-7 TRBV20-1 TGCAGTGCTATGTCCGACTCCTACGAGCAGTACTTC CSAMSDSYEQYF
few NA TRBJ1-2 TRBV6-1 TGTGCCAGCAGGCGGGACCTCGGGGGCTACACCTTC CASRRDLGGYTF
medium-sized TRBD1 TRBJ2-7 TRBV27 TGTGCCAGCGGGGACAGCTCCTACGAGCAGTACTTC CASGDSSYEQYF
NA TRBD1 TRBJ1-1 TRBV7-9 TGTGCCAGCAGCGGCCCACAGGGGATTAGTCAAGCTTTCTTT CASSGPQGISQAFF
NA NA TRBJ2-5 TRBV9 TGTGCCAGCAGCGCAACACCGACTGGGGTCGGAGGTTCCAAAGATGCCCAGTACTTC CASSATPTGVGGSKDAQYF
many NA TRBJ1-5 TRBV6-5 TGTGCCAGCAGTTACGGCTCTAGCAATCAGCCCCAGCATTTT CASSYGSSNQPQHF
NA TRBD2 TRBJ2-1 TRBV15 TGTGCCACCAGCAGATATCAGGAGACTAGCGGGAGTAATGGGCAGTTCTTC CATSRYQETSGSNGQFF
NA NA TRBJ2-7 TRBV7-9 TGTTCCAGCAGCTTAGGCGGAGCCTACTACCAGCAGTACTTC CSSSLGGAYYQQYF
many TRBD2 TRBJ2-1 TRBV6-2/TRBV6-3 TGTGCCAGCAGTTATCGGGGGACCGGGACTAGCGGGGGTTCAGGCCTCTACAATGAGCAGTTCTTC CASSYRGTGTSGGSGLYNEQFF
many NA TRBJ2-3 TRBV11-3 TGTGCCAGCAGCTTATCCTACTCGGGGGAGGTTACGCAGTATTTT CASSLSYSGEVTQYF